This is a list of T cell receptor beta chains from one sample in a study of cytomegalovirus exposure and HLA in healthy donors. Profiled with immunoSEQ multiplex PCR; TCRdb holds only in-frame clones, not every one. The table lists about 110,000 clones, over 60% of them singletons. The material sequenced was PBMCs. These receptors were obtained from a male donor in good health and CMV-seronegative. The CDR3 runs from the conserved cysteine through the conserved F or W. D genes are given only for firm matches. The listing skips clone size in some rows; elsewhere it reads once, few, many or a size class.

clone_size d_call j_call v_call cdr3_nt cdr3_aa
- TRBD1 TRBJ1-5 TRBV4-2 TGTGCCAGCAGCCAGGACAGGGGGACCAATCAGCCCCAGCATTTT CASSQDRGTNQPQHF
- - TRBJ1-1 TRBV10-3 TGTGCCATCAGACCGGGAAACACTGAAGCTTTCTTT CAIRPGNTEAFF
- - TRBJ1-1 TRBV28 TGTGCCAGCAGCACTACAGGGCGCTATGAAGCTTTCTTT CASSTTGRYEAFF
- - TRBJ1-2 TRBV29-1 TGCAGCGTCCCAACGGTCGGGACTAGCTATGGCTACACCTTC CSVPTVGTSYGYTF
- - TRBJ2-7 TRBV28 TGTGCCAGCAGCACCCCCCTTCCGGGCGAGCAGTACTTC CASSTPLPGEQYF
- - TRBJ2-1 TRBV14 TGTGCCAGCAGCCCCCTCGGTGGGAGTTCTCACAATGAGCAGTTCTTC CASSPLGGSSHNEQFF
- TRBD2 TRBJ2-4 TRBV9 TGTGCCAGCAGCCCCTTTGGAACTAGCGGGGCCAAAAACATTCAGTACTTC CASSPFGTSGAKNIQYF
few - TRBJ2-2 TRBV5-1 TGCGCCAGCAGCTCGCGCACCGGGGAGCTGTTTTTT CASSSRTGELFF
- TRBD2 TRBJ2-1 TRBV7-8 TGTGCCAGCAGCGCCGGGAGGATTAGCTCCTACAATGAGCAGTTCTTC CASSAGRISSYNEQFF
- TRBD1 TRBJ1-5 TRBV6-6 TGTGCCAGCAGTTACCACAGGGGTGACCAGCCCCAGCATTTT CASSYHRGDQPQHF
- TRBD1 TRBJ2-7 TRBV5-4 TGTGCCAGCAGCACCCGACAGGGAGCCTACGAGCAGTACTTC CASSTRQGAYEQYF
few - TRBJ2-2 TRBV6-5 TGTGCCAGCAATCGACAGACGAACACCGGGGAGCTGTTTTTT CASNRQTNTGELFF
- TRBD2 TRBJ2-5 TRBV5-6 TGTGCCAGCAGCTGGGGGGGAGGGTCAGAGACCCAGTACTTC CASSWGGGSETQYF
- - TRBJ2-6 TRBV19 TGTGCCAGTAGTAGGCAACAGTCTGGGGCCAACGTCCTGACTTTC CASSRQQSGANVLTF
- - TRBJ2-1 TRBV7-9 TGTGCCAGCAGCTTAAACCAGGGTTTAGAGCAGTTCTTC CASSLNQGLEQFF
- TRBD2 TRBJ2-5 TRBV7-2 TGTGCCAGCAGCTTAAAGTTTGAAGCGGGAGGTCAAGAGACCCAGTACTTC CASSLKFEAGGQETQYF
- - TRBJ2-2 TRBV9 TGTGCCAGCAGGGGGGGAAAAAGCGAGAGGGAGCTGTTTTTT CASRGGKSERELFF
once - TRBJ1-3 TRBV6-6 TGTGCCAGCAGCTTGACCCGGGAAAGCTCTGGAAACACCATATATTTT CASSLTRESSGNTIYF
few TRBD2 TRBJ2-2 TRBV4-2 TGTGCCAGCAGCCACCACCAAGGGACTAGCGGGAGGGCCGGCGGGGAGCTGTTTTTT CASSHHQGTSGRAGGELFF
- - TRBJ2-1 TRBV28 TGTGCCAGCAGACCGGAGCTCTACAATGAGCAGTTCTTC CASRPELYNEQFF
few TRBD2 TRBJ2-7 TRBV11-2 TGTGCCAGCAGCTTAAACCCTCTACGCGGGAGGGTTCTCGAGCAGTACTTC CASSLNPLRGRVLEQYF
- - TRBJ1-1 TRBV18 TGTGCCAGCAGTACAGGGTTGGGCACTGAAGCTTTCTTT CASSTGLGTEAFF
- - TRBJ2-3 TRBV28 TGTGCCAGCAGTTTAAAAGCGGGCAAAGGAGATACGCAGTATTTT CASSLKAGKGDTQYF
few - TRBJ2-2 TRBV19 TGTGCCAGTAGTCCGCGGGGCGGGAACACCGGGGAGCTGTTTTTT CASSPRGGNTGELFF
- TRBD1 TRBJ2-1 TRBV6-5 TGTGCCAGCAGTATTACAGGGGTTACCCACAATGAGCAGTTCTTC CASSITGVTHNEQFF
- - TRBJ2-7 TRBV21-1 TGTGCCAGCAGCAAAGTGCCTGCTAGCGCTACCTACGAGCAGTACTTC CASSKVPASATYEQYF
- TRBD1 TRBJ2-2 TRBV6-4 TGTGCCAGCAGTAGGGGGCCGGATGGCACCGGGGAGCTGTTTTTT CASSRGPDGTGELFF
- TRBD2 TRBJ2-7 TRBV2 TGTGCCGAGCCGGGGAGGGGCACCTTTACGGAGCAGTACTTC CAEPGRGTFTEQYF
- - TRBJ1-5 TRBV7-9 TGTGCCAGCAGCCGCGGCAATCAGCCCCAGCATTTT CASSRGNQPQHF
- TRBD2 TRBJ2-1 TRBV7-9 TGTGCCAGCAGCCCCCGCAAGCGGGAGGGGAATGAGCAGTTCTTC CASSPRKREGNEQFF
- TRBD2 TRBJ2-1 TRBV28 TGTGCCAGCAGTCCCTCCCCTCGGGAGGGCAGAGTGAATGAGCAGTTCTTC CASSPSPREGRVNEQFF
- - TRBJ2-1 TRBV7-9 TGTGCCAGCAGCTTAGGAGGGAGGAACAATGAGCAGTTCTTC CASSLGGRNNEQFF
- - TRBJ2-5 TRBV11-3 TGTGCCAGCAGCAAAGATGGACAACGAGAGACCCAGTACTTC CASSKDGQRETQYF
- TRBD1 TRBJ1-2 TRBV4-2 TGTGCCAGCAGCCAAGGTATCGGGACAGCAACTGGCTACACCTTC CASSQGIGTATGYTF
- TRBD2 TRBJ2-3 TRBV9 TGTGCCAGCAGTACTAGCGGGAGCACAGATACGCAGTATTTT CASSTSGSTDTQYF
once TRBD2 TRBJ2-7 TRBV25-1 TGTGCCAGCTCCGAAGAGCGGGAGGCATTCTACGAGCAGTACTTC CASSEEREAFYEQYF
- - TRBJ2-2 TRBV9 TGTGCCAGCAGCGTAGGGACAGACGCGAACACCGGGGAGCTGTTTTTT CASSVGTDANTGELFF
- - TRBJ1-5 TRBV30 TGTGCCTGGAGTGTTAAAGGGTCAGGGGATCAGCCCCAGCATTTT CAWSVKGSGDQPQHF
- TRBD1 TRBJ1-4 TRBV7-9 TGTGCCAGCAGCTTAGTGACAGGGAATGAAAAACTGTTTTTT CASSLVTGNEKLFF
- - TRBJ2-4 TRBV25-1 TGTGCCAGCCTTGTCATGAGGGCCAAAAACATTCAGTACTTC CASLVMRAKNIQYF
- TRBD2 TRBJ2-1 TRBV5-1 TGCGCCAGCAGCCTTCGGGCGGGGGATGAGCAGTTCTTC CASSLRAGDEQFF
few TRBD2 TRBJ2-7 TRBV5-1 TGCGCCAGCAGCCCCACTCCGGGGAGCGGGAGGCTCGCCTACGAGCAGTACTTC CASSPTPGSGRLAYEQYF
- TRBD2 TRBJ2-2 TRBV7-2 TGTGCCAGCAGCTTAGGTATTGGGACTAGGGCGGAGCTGTTTTTT CASSLGIGTRAELFF
- - TRBJ2-7 TRBV6-1 TGTGCCAGCAGTGATAGACTCCATGTCGAGCAGTACTTC CASSDRLHVEQYF
- TRBD2 TRBJ2-2 TRBV11-2 TGTGCCAGCAGCTCCCGGACTAGCGGGAGGGCCAACGGGGAGCTGTTTTTT CASSSRTSGRANGELFF
- - TRBJ2-3 TRBV29-1 TGCAGCGTTGGGGGCCTCCCCCCAGCTACGCAGTATTTT CSVGGLPPATQYF
- - TRBJ2-5 TRBV2 TGTGCCAGCTCCGTGTCGCCAGGGAAAGAGACCCAGTACTTC CASSVSPGKETQYF
- TRBD2 TRBJ2-7 TRBV4-1 TGCGCCAGCAGCCCCACAGGACTAGCGGCCTCCTACGAGCAGTACTTC CASSPTGLAASYEQYF
once - TRBJ1-2 TRBV19 TGTGCCAGTTCGGCACAGGCCGCTAACTATGGCTACACCTTC CASSAQAANYGYTF
- TRBD1 TRBJ2-5 TRBV5-6 TGTGCCAGCAGCCCGGGACAGGGGTTAGGAGAGACCCAGTACTTC CASSPGQGLGETQYF
- TRBD1 TRBJ1-5 TRBV6-5 TGTGCCAGCAGCAGAGGGACAGCGGATCAGCCCCAGCATTTT CASSRGTADQPQHF
- TRBD1 TRBJ2-5 TRBV19 TGTGCCAGTAGTATAGGGACAGGGGTGGACCAAGAGACCCAGTACTTC CASSIGTGVDQETQYF
- TRBD2 TRBJ2-1 TRBV18 TGTGCCAGCTCACCTGGACTAGCGGGAGACGCCTACAATGAGCAGTTCTTC CASSPGLAGDAYNEQFF
- - TRBJ1-1 TRBV5-6 TGTGCCAGCAGCTTGGTTGGGGGCCTGAACACTGAAGCTTTCTTT CASSLVGGLNTEAFF
few TRBD1 TRBJ2-7 TRBV5-1 TGCGCCAGCAGCTTGGGGCAGGGGGCCTCCTACGAGCAGTACTTC CASSLGQGASYEQYF
few - TRBJ2-5 TRBV6-6 TGTGCCAGCAGTTACTCTGCGGAGACCCAGTACTTC CASSYSAETQYF
- - TRBJ2-3 TRBV11-2 TGTGCCAGCATAGGAGGGGTCGGGACAGATACGCAGTATTTT CASIGGVGTDTQYF